The present entry profiles one T cell receptor (beta chain) with its context. Its antigen is as yet unknown. This table comes from immunoSEQ multiplex PCR, and its TCRdb copy is limited to in-frame clones, with some not included. Of about 130,000 clones listed, 75% to 85% were seen once; the top ten hold over 10%. This record comes from a study of cytotoxic CD8 clonotypes in ibrutinib-treated CLL. Overall study: Investigators collected response samples after a median roughly 13 months of treatment, range 6 to 36. Among the samples, the mean was about 270,000 productive templates and tens of thousands of productive rearrangements.

The V and J ends lost 5 bases and 0 bases, in that order; junction bases with no gene match: 6. Germline V CDR1 and CDR2: SQVTM, ANQGSEA. The CDR3 length is 15 residues. Findings and limits, study-wide: The study found clonality rose at ibrutinib response, then fell toward baseline at progression. The clonality rise at ibrutinib response reflected private clonotype expansion.

This rearrangement joins TRBV29-1 to TRBJ1-1; 10 bases align to TRBD1. This specimen consisted of PBMCs, obtained after 12 months of ibrutinib treatment. The clonotype originates from a human donor with chronic lymphocytic leukemia. The CDR3 DNA reads TGCAGCGTTCCCCGGACAGGGGGAGTGAACACTGAAGCTTTCTTT. It translates to CSVPRTGGVNTEAFF. Full variable domain (missing parts from reference TRBV29-1 and TRBJ1-1): SAVISQKPSRDICQRGTSLTIQCQVDSQVTMMFWYRQQPGQSLTLIATANQGSEATYESGFVIDKFPISRPNLTFSTLTVSNMSPEDSSIYLCSVPRTGGVNTEAFFGQGTRLTVV.